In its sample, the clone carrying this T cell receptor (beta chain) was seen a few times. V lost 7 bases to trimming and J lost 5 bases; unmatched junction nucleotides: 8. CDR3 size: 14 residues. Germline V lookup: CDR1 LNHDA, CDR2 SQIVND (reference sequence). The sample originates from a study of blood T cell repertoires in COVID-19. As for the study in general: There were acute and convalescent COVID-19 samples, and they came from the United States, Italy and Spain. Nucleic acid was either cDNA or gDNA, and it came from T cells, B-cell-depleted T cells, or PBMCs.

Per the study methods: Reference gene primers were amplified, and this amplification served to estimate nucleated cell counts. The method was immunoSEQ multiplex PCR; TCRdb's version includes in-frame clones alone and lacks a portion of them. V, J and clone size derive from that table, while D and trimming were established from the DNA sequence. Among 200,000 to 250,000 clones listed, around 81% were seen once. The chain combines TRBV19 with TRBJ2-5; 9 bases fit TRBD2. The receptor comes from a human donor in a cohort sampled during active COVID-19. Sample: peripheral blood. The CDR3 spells CASTVGTSPETQYF. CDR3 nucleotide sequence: TGTGCCAGTACCGTGGGGACTAGCCCGGAGACCCAGTACTTC.